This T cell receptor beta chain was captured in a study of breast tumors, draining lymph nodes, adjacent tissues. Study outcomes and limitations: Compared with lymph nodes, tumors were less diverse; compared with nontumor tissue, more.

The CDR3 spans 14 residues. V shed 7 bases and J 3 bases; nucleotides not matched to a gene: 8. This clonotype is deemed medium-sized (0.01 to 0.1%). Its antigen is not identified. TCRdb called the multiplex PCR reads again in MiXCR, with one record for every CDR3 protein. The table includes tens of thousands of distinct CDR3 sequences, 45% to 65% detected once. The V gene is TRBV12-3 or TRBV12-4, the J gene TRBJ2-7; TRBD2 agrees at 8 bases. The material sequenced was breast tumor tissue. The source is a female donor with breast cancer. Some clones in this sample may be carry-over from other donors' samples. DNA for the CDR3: TGTGCCAGCACCTGGGGAAGCGGGAGCTACGAGCAGTACTTC. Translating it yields CASTWGSGSYEQYF.